One and the same sample provided the 29 T cell receptor beta chains below, sequenced in a study of T-cell memory formation after mild COVID-19. MiXCR, run by TCRdb on the 5' RACE reads, gives a single entry per CDR3 protein. The sample has 200,000 to 300,000 distinct CDR3 sequences; just over 15% are singletons. Sequenced material: PBMCs or a T cell subset sorted from them (not recorded which). These receptors all stem from an adult woman who had mild COVID-19 (a few samples of this study predate the infection). Cell type and time point are not known.

The gene calls are TRBV4-1 and TRBJ1-5; 8 bases are shared with TRBD1. The germline V gene has CDR1 MGHRA and CDR2 YSYEKL. The length of the CDR3 is 19 residues. Trimming removed 1 base from V and 0 bases from J; junction bases left unmatched: 11. As DNA, the CDR3 is TGCGCCAGCAGCCAAGTACCCGGACAGGGAGGTTATAGCAATCAGCCCCAGCATTTT. This gives the protein CASSQVPGQGGYSNQPQHF.

The sample holds a few counts of this clonotype. The chain recombines TRBV6-5 with TRBJ1-4; TRBD1 is a possible D gene (5 bases). Germline CDR1 MNHEY, CDR2 SVGAGI. This CDR3 is 15 amino acids long. V lost 6 bases and J 5 bases, leaving 16 bases between the germline ends. In DNA, the CDR3 is TGTGCCAGCAGGGCCTCCGGGACCTCAAATGAAAAACTGTTTTTT. This encodes CASRASGTSNEKLFF.

This clonotype was observed a few times. The chain carries TRBV7-9 and TRBJ2-1, with 9 bases aligning to TRBD2. The V gene end was trimmed by 1 base and the J gene end by 2 bases; junction bases not matched to a gene: 0. Per the germline V gene, CDR1 is SEHNR and CDR2 is FQNEAQ (reference sequence). The CDR3 is 15 amino acids. The CDR3 sequence is CASSLVAGAYNEQFF. In DNA, the CDR3 is TGTGCCAGCAGCTTAGTAGCGGGAGCCTACAATGAGCAGTTCTTC.

This clonotype showed up just a few times. The gene calls are TRBV5-1 and TRBJ1-6; 9 bases align to TRBD1. CDR3 size: 16 residues. The V gene's germline CDR1 is SGHRS and CDR2 YFSETQ. The junction had 7 bases not matched to a gene; V was cut back by 0 bases and J by 9 bases. The CDR3 DNA reads as TGCGCCAGCAGCTTGGGGGACAGGGTGACGGGTTCACCCCTCCACTTT. This gives the protein CASSLGDRVTGSPLHF.

There are a few counts of this clonotype. The CDR3 DNA reads as TGTGCCTGGAGTGACGGGGGGAGGGGATCGGATGAGCAGTTCTTC. Its protein is CAWSDGGRGSDEQFF. The chain recombines TRBV30 with TRBJ2-1; 7 positions agree with TRBD2. Germline V CDR1 and CDR2: GTSNPN, SVGIG (reference sequence). This CDR3 contains 15 residues. The junction had 11 bases not matched to a gene; V was cut back by 1 base and J by 8 bases.

This rearrangement joins TRBV5-1 to TRBJ2-2; D call uncertain. CDR1 SGHRS and CDR2 YFSETQ come from the germline V gene. V lost 3 bases and J 2 bases, leaving 8 bases between the germline ends. The CDR3 spans 14 residues. In DNA, the CDR3 is TGCGCCAGCAGCTCTTTCGGTAACACCGGGGAGCTGTTTTTT. This sequence encodes CASSSFGNTGELFF.

The rearrangement uses TRBV12-3 or TRBV12-4 and TRBJ2-3; D not resolved. V was cut by 11 bases and J by 1 base, with 7 bases left in between. This CDR3 spans 11 amino acids. CDR3 bases: TGTGCCGTTGGGGGCACAGATACGCAGTATTTT. Translation: CAVGGTDTQYF.

This clonotype was counted between two and nine times. The chain joins TRBV29-1 to TRBJ1-2; TRBD1 is a possible D gene (6 bases). The CDR3 spans 12 residues. V gave up 4 bases and J gave up 4 bases, with 10 bases separating them. Germline CDR1 is SQVTM and CDR2 is ANQGSEA. The CDR3 protein is CSVVQGLYGYTF. The CDR3, as DNA: TGCAGCGTTGTCCAGGGGCTCTATGGCTACACCTTC.

The chain couples TRBV5-1 to TRBJ2-5; TRBD2 is a possible D gene (5 bases). Germline CDR1 SGHRS, CDR2 YFSETQ. V was pared by 1 base and J by 7 bases, with 17 bases between. The CDR3 has 15 residues. The CDR3 loop is CASSLRGPPGWTQYF. Written as DNA, the CDR3 is TGCGCCAGCAGCTTGAGAGGGCCGCCGGGGTGGACCCAGTACTTC.

The rearrangement links TRBV5-4 to TRBJ1-1; D gene unclear. V lost 0 bases, J lost 6 bases, and 12 bases lay in between. The CDR3 loop spans 14 amino acids. CDR1 is SGHNT and CDR2 is YYREEE in the germline V gene (reference sequence). DNA for the CDR3: TGTGCCAGCAGCTTGGACAGCAGTTGGGCTGAAGCTTTCTTT. Protein sequence: CASSLDSSWAEAFF.

This clonotype was seen more than once but under ten times. The chain employs TRBV7-3 and TRBJ2-3; D is unresolved. Germline V gene data show CDR1 as SGHTA and CDR2 as FQGTGA. There are 15 residues in the CDR3. Trimming removed 4 bases from V and 0 bases from J, with 11 bases in between. The CDR3 region is CASSSLARSTDTQYF. Here the CDR3 DNA reads TGTGCCAGCAGCTCATTAGCAAGGAGCACAGATACGCAGTATTTT.

This clonotype has a count of ten or more. CDR3 in amino acids: CASSSEGRAYEQYF. The CDR3 DNA follows: TGCGCCAGCAGCTCCGAGGGGAGGGCCTACGAGCAGTACTTC. The V gene is TRBV5-1, the J gene TRBJ2-7; 7 bases agree with TRBD2. The V gene end was trimmed by 3 bases and the J gene end by 2 bases; junction bases not matched to a gene: 5. This CDR3 comprises 14 residues. Germline V lookup: CDR1 SGHRS, CDR2 YFSETQ.

This clonotype was detected only a few times. V and J are TRBV11-2 and TRBJ2-7; D is uncertain. This CDR3 has 10 amino acids. V was cut by 8 bases and J by 7 bases, with 9 bases left in between. Germline V gene lookup returns CDR1 SGHAT and CDR2 FQNNGV. Written as DNA, the CDR3 is TGTGCCAGCGGACCTCGGGAGCAGTACTTC. Residues: CASGPREQYF. Combining the CDR3 with reference TRBV11-2 and TRBJ2-7 gives the whole variable domain EAGVAQSPRYKIIEKRQSVAFWCNPISGHATLYWYQQILGQGPKLLIQFQNNGVVDDSQLPKDRFSAERLKGVDSTLKIQPAKLEDSAVYLCASGPREQYFGPGTRLTVT.

The DNA of the CDR3 is TGCGCCAGCAGCTTGAGTGTAGGGGACCAAGAGACCCAGTACTTC. Its protein is CASSLSVGDQETQYF. The V and J genes are TRBV5-1 and TRBJ2-5; possible D gene TRBD1, 5 bases. The CDR3 extends over 15 amino acids. V was clipped by 1 base and J by 0 bases, with 10 bases between them. Germline V gives CDR1 SGHRS, CDR2 YFSETQ.

The sample holds a few counts of this clonotype. The rearrangement links TRBV6-2 or TRBV6-3 to TRBJ1-5; D is possibly TRBD1 (6 bases). The CDR3 is 15 residues long. The germline gives CDR1 MNHEY, CDR2 SVGEGT. The V end was cut by 6 bases, the J end by 4 bases, with 16 bases between. The CDR3 here is CASSPARQANQPQHF. Here the CDR3 DNA reads TGTGCCAGCAGCCCGGCCCGACAGGCAAATCAGCCCCAGCATTTT.

There are a few counts of this clonotype. V gene TRBV11-2 combines with J gene TRBJ1-1; tentative D call: TRBD1 (6 bases). CDR1 SGHAT and CDR2 FQNNGV come from the germline V gene. This CDR3 contains 15 residues. Trimming took 5 bases from V and 4 from J, leaving 17 bases between them. The CDR3 DNA follows: TGTGCCAGCAGCCCTCTCGTTACAGGGTTCACTGAAGCTTTCTTT. Translated: CASSPLVTGFTEAFF.

This clonotype was seen only a few times. The chain recombines TRBV12-3 or TRBV12-4 with TRBJ2-1; D gene ambiguous. The CDR3 extends over 11 amino acids. The germline V and J ends were trimmed by 6 bases and 6 bases, with 6 bases remaining between them. CDR3 protein: CASRGSNEQFF. CDR3 nucleotide sequence: TGTGCCAGCAGGGGCAGCAATGAGCAGTTCTTC.

This chain uses TRBV25-1 with TRBJ1-4; 8 nucleotides line up with TRBD1. Germline trimming cut 5 bases from V and 6 bases from J; bases unmatched to any gene: 8. CDR1 and CDR2 from the germline V gene are MGHDK and SYGVNS. This CDR3 comprises 15 residues. CDR3 in DNA: TGTGCCAGCAGTAATTTCCAGGGGGCTGATGAAAAACTGTTTTTT. Amino acids: CASSNFQGADEKLFF.

The rearrangement joins TRBV2 to TRBJ2-1, with D possibly matching TRBD1 (5 bases). The V end was cut by 5 bases, the J end by 5 bases, with 10 bases between. Germline CDR1 and CDR2: SNHLY and FYNNEI. The CDR3 contains 13 residues. The CDR3 here is CASSSGSDNEQFF. CDR3 bases: TGTGCCAGCAGTTCAGGGTCGGACAATGAGCAGTTCTTC.

The V and J genes are TRBV18 and TRBJ1-5; tentatively, D is TRBD1 (5 bases). The germline CDR1 and CDR2 sequences are KGHSH and LQKENI. V was pared by 2 bases and J by 0 bases, with 26 bases between. The CDR3 is 21 residues long. CDR3 residues: CASSPNIRDRRSTNSNQPQHF. The CDR3 DNA reads TGTGCCAGCTCACCAAACATCCGGGACCGGAGGAGTACTAATAGCAATCAGCCCCAGCATTTT.

V is TRBV9 and J is TRBJ1-3, with D perhaps matching TRBD1 (5 bases). This CDR3 comprises 16 residues. V lost 2 bases and J lost 4, with 16 bases in between. In germline, CDR1 is SGDLS, CDR2 YYNGEE. CDR3 sequence (DNA): TGTGCCAGCAGCGTTTTTGATGAGGGGCACGGAAACACCATATATTTT. Residues: CASSVFDEGHGNTIYF.

This clonotype was detected a few times. The chain uses TRBV24-1 and TRBJ1-1; D call uncertain. V lost 4 bases, J lost 5 bases, and 10 bases lay in between. Germline lookup yields CDR1 KGHDR and CDR2 SFDVKD. The CDR3 sequence is 13 residues long. The CDR3 sequence is CATSDPGRTEAFF. CDR3 coding DNA: TGTGCCACCAGTGACCCCGGTAGGACTGAAGCTTTCTTT.

V and J are TRBV5-4 and TRBJ1-2; 9 bases are a match to TRBD1. CDR3 length: 14 residues. Germline V gene lookup returns CDR1 SGHNT and CDR2 YYREEE (reference sequence). After removal of 4 bases from V and 6 bases from J, the junction contained 7 bases not matched to a gene. Written as DNA, the CDR3 is TGTGCCAGCAGCCAAATGCGACAGGGGGATGGCTACACCTTC. Protein sequence: CASSQMRQGDGYTF. The whole variable domain, remainder taken from reference TRBV5-4 and TRBJ1-2, is ETGVTQSPTHLIKTRGQQVTLRCSSQSGHNTVSWYQQALGQGPQFIFQYYREEENGRGNFPPRFSGLQFPNYSSELNVNALELDDSALYLCASSQMRQGDGYTFGSGTRLTVV.

This clonotype has a handful of counts. This chain joins TRBV19 and TRBJ2-5; 8 nucleotides agree with TRBD2. V trimming: 6 bases; J trimming: 9 bases; junction bases outside the gene matches: 12. CDR1 and CDR2 (germline): LNHDA, SQIVND (reference sequence). The length of the CDR3 is 14 residues. The CDR3 DNA reads TGTGCCAGTAGCGGGAGGGCCCTGGTGTCCGCCCAGTACTTC. Its protein product is CASSGRALVSAQYF.

V usage is TRBV25-1 and J usage is TRBJ2-7; D may match TRBD1 or TRBD2 (5 bases each). Germline CDR1 is MGHDK and CDR2 is SYGVNS. The CDR3 contains 15 residues. Deletions cut 3 bases from V and 0 bases from J, with 12 bases between. CDR3 residues: CASSDPRDASYEQYF. CDR3 in DNA: TGTGCCAGCAGTGATCCTCGGGACGCCTCCTACGAGCAGTACTTC.

This clonotype was seen a handful of times. The chain is built from TRBV11-3 and TRBJ2-1; 11 nucleotides agree with TRBD2. This CDR3 has 16 amino acids. Germline trimming cut 5 bases from V and 7 bases from J; bases unmatched to any gene: 10. Germline assignment: CDR1 SGHNT and CDR2 YENEEA. The CDR3 loop reads CASSRGLAAPWNEQFF. Written as DNA, the CDR3 is TGTGCCAGCAGCCGGGGACTAGCGGCCCCCTGGAATGAGCAGTTCTTC. Full variable domain (outside the CDR3, taken from reference TRBV11-3 and TRBJ2-1): EAGVVQSPRYKIIEKKQPVAFWCNPISGHNTLYWYLQNLGQGPELLIRYENEEAVDDSQLPKDRFSAERLKGVDSTLKIQPAELGDSAVYLCASSRGLAAPWNEQFFGPGTRLTVL.

This clonotype was seen a handful of times. This CDR3 reads CASAAGVGYSGNTEAFF. As DNA, the CDR3 is TGCGCCAGCGCCGCGGGAGTTGGGTACTCGGGGAACACTGAAGCTTTCTTT. The chain uses TRBV4-1 and TRBJ1-1; no firm D call. The germline CDR1 and CDR2 sequences are MGHRA and YSYEKL. The CDR3 contains 17 residues. V shed 8 bases and J shed 1 base, with 23 bases lying between them.

The chain employs TRBV5-5 and TRBJ2-6; the D gene is possibly TRBD1 (6 bases). V lost 2 bases, J lost 0 bases, and 9 bases lay in between. This CDR3 is 16 amino acids long. Germline V CDR1 and CDR2: SGHKS, YYEKEE (reference sequence). The CDR3 is CASSFRGSSGANVLTF. The CDR3 nucleotides are TGTGCCAGCAGCTTCAGGGGAAGCTCTGGGGCCAACGTCCTGACTTTC.

The chain has TRBV18 and TRBJ2-7, with D tentatively TRBD1 or TRBD2 (5 bases each). Germline V gene data show CDR1 as KGHSH and CDR2 as LQKENI. Trimming pared 6 bases from V and 6 bases from J, leaving 27 bases between. CDR3 length: 17 residues. This CDR3 is CASSPQAPSGTMGEQYF. DNA of the CDR3: TGTGCCAGCTCGCCCCAAGCCCCATCCGGGACGATGGGCGAGCAGTACTTC. Drawing the rest from reference TRBV18 and TRBJ2-7, the complete variable domain is NAGVMQNPRHLVRRRGQEARLRCSPMKGHSHVYWYRQLPEEGLKFMVYLQKENIIDESGMPKERFSAEFPKEGPSILRIQQVVRGDSAAYFCASSPQAPSGTMGEQYFGPGTRLTVT.